This record concerns one T cell receptor beta chain sequence. Only a few counts were recorded for this clone. What antigen it recognizes has not been identified. No base qualities exist here, and no much larger clone lies one base off it. The collaborating institutions used their own protocols to collect whole blood in K2EDTA tubes. For TCRbeta analysis, collaborators shipped samples as frozen whole blood, isolated PBMCs, or DNA extracted from either of those sample types. TCRbeta CDR3 regions were amplified from genomic DNA by means of the immunoSEQ Assay, a bias-controlled multiplex PCR. Regarding the original processing steps: The number of nucleated cells in each sample was estimated by amplification of reference gene primers within the assay. To quantify the absolute abundance of each unique TCRbeta CDR3 rearrangement, sequence reads were collapsed and filtered. For each sample, productive Simpson clonality was calculated as the square root of Simpson's diversity index across productive rearrangements. TCRdb stores this immuneACCESS table with in-frame sequences only. Part of the clones is absent; in the studies checked, under half of the shortfall reflects unresolved V genes, and no reason is known for the rest. The DNA gave D and trimming, while V, J and clone size come from that table. The sample table holds roughly 43,000 clones, of which over 80% were seen once. The top ten clones comprise about 15% of the sample.

The sample is drawn from a study of blood T cell repertoires in COVID-19 (dated by TCRdb to the early 2020s). With respect to the entire study: The collaborator samples originated in the United States, Italy and Spain and spanned the acute and convalescent phases of COVID-19. The material from the prospective study consisted of cDNA or gDNA derived from T cells, B-cell-depleted T cells, or PBMCs. Deeply sampled blood TCRbeta repertoires from subjects exposed to, actively infected with, or recovered from COVID-19 were included in the dataset. A freely available public database, intended as a resource for researchers studying the immune response to SARS-CoV-2, is where the repertoires were released. Samples were obtained from the ongoing ImmuneRACE study (first 160 participants) and from 1,200 or so subjects provided by 6 global collaborators. The sample metadata nearly always contained a de-identified subject ID, COVID-19 status, age in years and sex. HLA class I and class II types, where available, came from metadata supplied by the sample provider rather than from assay-based typing. Findings and caveats that apply to the study as a whole: The quantity of clinical and demographic metadata differed by source and by participant and was supplied without curation.

The sample consisted of peripheral blood. The source is a human donor in a cohort sampled during active COVID-19.

The nucleotide sequence is TGCGCCAGCAGCCAAGACTCTCTGGAAGCTTTCTTT. Its translation reads: CASSQDSLEAFF. The rearranged chain carries TRBV4-1 and TRBJ1-1; no D segment can be confidently identified. Taken from cysteine to phenylalanine, the CDR3 has 12 residues. This entry keeps only the CDR3 DNA: 36 bases, framed from base 1. The V end loses 0 bases and the J end loses 8 bases, and a stretch of 7 bases separates them. CDR1 and CDR2 were assigned from the germline V gene as MGHRA and YSYEKL.